This T cell receptor (beta chain) was recorded in a study of long-term antiretroviral therapy in people with HIV. Across the study: Samples from the earliest time points predate the 2015 immediate-ART recommendation by about a decade.

Findings and caveats of the study: Upon ART, diversity increased but remained lower than transplant donor controls. Pre-ART expanded TRB clones stayed dominant throughout, though often decreasing after ART.

With survey level as its setting, the immunoSEQ assay was v3.0. Assay: immunoSEQ multiplex PCR; the TCRdb copy retains only in-frame clones and omits some. The data contain roughly 17,000 clones, around 80% of them singletons. V lost 5 bases, J lost 0 bases, and 16 bases lay in between. The CDR3 contains 16 residues. Germline CDR1 LNHDA, CDR2 SQIVND (reference sequence). Points on this clone: Its target is unknown.

The source was unsorted PBMCs, collected 2.1 years after starting antiretroviral therapy. This sequence was found in a man aged 35 to 55 with HIV. V usage is TRBV19 and J usage is TRBJ1-1; D might be TRBD1 (6 bases). CDR3 sequence: CASSRPPQGMNTEAFF. The CDR3 DNA follows: TGTGCCAGTAGTCGCCCTCCACAGGGAATGAACACTGAAGCTTTCTTT.